The source of this T cell receptor beta chain is a study of early T cells in non-severe SARS-CoV-2 infection (dated by TCRdb to the early 2020s). The study in broad terms: Bulk RNA from unsorted whole blood was used for TCR sequencing, so alpha and beta chains could not be paired.

As for this clonotype: The target of this receptor is not known. No base quality values were provided; no much bigger clone lies one nucleotide off.

The library relied on 5' RACE. This sample was sequenced with a NextSeq 500. Unique molecular identifiers were attached to individual cDNA molecules in the TCR library protocol so that sequencing error and PCR bias could be corrected. Sequencing covered both TCR alpha and beta chains, and within each sample the abundances of alpha and beta sequences were tightly co-correlated. On the study's bioinformatics: Decombinator V4 was used to annotate TCR sequences for V gene, J gene and CDR3. Expanded TCRs were defined as changing significantly between any two time points under a Poisson model with p below 0.0001. TCR abundances were normalised to the total number of TCRs sequenced in each sample and reported as counts per million. VDJdb, accessed 1 November 2021, was searched for CMV, EBV and SARS-CoV-2 annotated TCRs, with TCRs annotated for multiple antigens excluded. TCRdb cleaned the public reads at Q25 with fastp, built clones with MiXCR and kept in-frame beta chains. Each CDR3 protein appears once, grouped with its most common genes and DNA. These V and J calls originate from TCRdb's pipeline instead of the authors' own analysis. For this sample the table gives about 64,000 distinct CDR3 sequences, of which less than 15% were detected only once. About 4% of the sample lies in the top ten.

The study was a case-control design nested within a healthcare worker cohort in London, UK, with weekly nasopharyngeal swab PCR tests and blood sampling. Healthcare workers were enrolled in the week of the UK lockdown, from 23 to 31 March 2020, and were followed every week for up to roughly 15 weeks. Here is what the overall study found, with its caveats: VDJdb matching was skewed toward anti-spike CD8 responses and likely underestimated virus-specific expansions, missing private and CD4 specificities.

The TCR comes from an adult who was a healthcare worker with PCR-confirmed SARS-CoV-2 infection or an uninfected control (not recorded which). Sequencing used whole blood.

CDR3 protein: CASSAQGTGGTEAFF. The nucleotide sequence is TGCGCCAGCAGCGCACAGGGGACGGGGGGCACTGAAGCTTTCTTT. The chain is encoded by TRBV5-1 joined to TRBJ1-1; 7 of the junction bases match TRBD1. At the junction V is shortened by 4 bases and J by 4 bases; bases outside the gene matches: 10. From the germline V gene, CDR1 is SGHRS and CDR2 is YFSETQ. The CDR3 runs 15 amino acids, cysteine and phenylalanine included. The entry retains the CDR3 DNA only, 45 bases that are in frame from base 1.